The entry below describes one T cell receptor (beta chain). The sample comes from a study of blood T cell repertoires in COVID-19. Per the germline V gene, CDR1 is SGHTA and CDR2 is FQGTGA. The CDR3 runs 14 residues. The V and J ends lost 2 bases and 2 bases respectively, with 8 bases between them. Original handling: Amplification from reference gene primers served as the basis for estimated nucleated cell counts. Some clones are missing from TCRdb's copy, which holds only in-frame ones; the method was immunoSEQ multiplex PCR. V and J calls and clone size follow that table, whereas D and trimming were derived from the DNA. The sample gives some 390,000 clones, over 85% of which show up once; around 1.7% is in the top ten.

The receptor was derived from a woman in her twenties or thirties who had recovered from COVID-19. The chain couples TRBV7-3 to TRBJ2-3; the D is unclear. The sequenced material came from PBMCs or T cells enriched from blood (not recorded which). CDR3 protein: CASSLLGLTDTQYF. The DNA of the CDR3 is TGTGCCAGCAGCTTATTGGGCCTCACAGATACGCAGTATTTT.